This T cell receptor beta chain derives from a study of blood T cell repertoires in COVID-19. The overall study: From T cells, B-cell-depleted T cells, or PBMCs came the material, which was cDNA or gDNA.

The study assigned cohorts using participant-reported clinical history. This clone was picked up one time. Sequenced by immunoSEQ multiplex PCR; TCRdb stores in-frame clones only, minus some. The data show roughly 260,000 clones, with approximately 90% seen just once and under 6.5% held by the top ten. The TCR originated in a woman in her thirties with acute COVID-19. The sequencing input was PBMCs or T cells enriched from blood (not recorded which).

The CDR3 sequence: CSVEDPARGLGEQYF. CDR3 nucleotides: TGCAGCGTTGAAGATCCCGCCAGGGGGCTCGGGGAGCAGTACTTC. J is TRBJ2-7 and V is TRBV29-1, with 8 bases that match TRBD1. The CDR3 length is 15 residues. With V trimmed by 0 bases and J by 7 bases, 11 bases remained unmatched. The germline gives CDR1 SQVTM, CDR2 ANQGSEA.